This note documents a single TCR beta chain sequence. The PBMCs were sourced from fresh peripheral blood (around 9.3 ml). Amplified TCR beta CDR3 regions derived from RNA transcripts. The study used the HTBI primer set for a first-round RT-PCR of the TCR CDR3. TCRdb re-derived calls from the multiplex PCR reads in MiXCR, one entry per CDR3 protein. The table lists 300,000 to 450,000 distinct CDR3 sequences, roughly 14% of them singletons, with 20% in the top ten. This record comes from a study of T cells in Graves' hyperthyroidism and ophthalmopathy. The germline V gene has CDR1 DFQATT and CDR2 SNEGSKA (reference sequence). V lost 5 bases and J lost 4; bases outside the gene matches: 13. The CDR3 is 16 amino acids.

The sequence derives from a man aged 25-45 years with Graves' hyperthyroidism that later progressed to Graves' ophthalmopathy. Specimen: blood. The chain couples TRBV20-1 to TRBJ2-1; the match to TRBD1 covers 8 bases. As DNA, the CDR3 is TGCAGTGCTCAACCCCGGGCAGGGGGCGTGTACAATGAGCAGTTCTTC. Protein: CSAQPRAGGVYNEQFF.